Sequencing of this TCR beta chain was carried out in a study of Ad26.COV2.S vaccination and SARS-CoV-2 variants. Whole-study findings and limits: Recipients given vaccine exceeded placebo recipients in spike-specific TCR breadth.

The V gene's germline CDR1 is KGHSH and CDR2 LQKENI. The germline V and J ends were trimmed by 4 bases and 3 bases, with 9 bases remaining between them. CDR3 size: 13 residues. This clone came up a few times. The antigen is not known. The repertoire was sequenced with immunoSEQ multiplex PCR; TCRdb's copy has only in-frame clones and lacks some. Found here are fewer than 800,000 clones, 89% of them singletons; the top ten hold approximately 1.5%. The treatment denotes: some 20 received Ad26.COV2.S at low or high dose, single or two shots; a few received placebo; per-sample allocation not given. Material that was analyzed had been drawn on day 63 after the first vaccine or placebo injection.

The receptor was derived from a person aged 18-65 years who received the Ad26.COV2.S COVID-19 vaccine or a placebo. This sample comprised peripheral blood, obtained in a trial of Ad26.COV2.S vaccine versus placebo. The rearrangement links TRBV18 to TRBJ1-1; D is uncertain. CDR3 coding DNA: TGTGCCAGCTCACAGGACGGGGACACTGAAGCTTTCTTT. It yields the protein CASSQDGDTEAFF. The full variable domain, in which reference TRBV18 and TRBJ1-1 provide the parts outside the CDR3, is NAGVMQNPRHLVRRRGQEARLRCSPMKGHSHVYWYRQLPEEGLKFMVYLQKENIIDESGMPKERFSAEFPKEGPSILRIQQVVRGDSAAYFCASSQDGDTEAFFGQGTRLTVV.